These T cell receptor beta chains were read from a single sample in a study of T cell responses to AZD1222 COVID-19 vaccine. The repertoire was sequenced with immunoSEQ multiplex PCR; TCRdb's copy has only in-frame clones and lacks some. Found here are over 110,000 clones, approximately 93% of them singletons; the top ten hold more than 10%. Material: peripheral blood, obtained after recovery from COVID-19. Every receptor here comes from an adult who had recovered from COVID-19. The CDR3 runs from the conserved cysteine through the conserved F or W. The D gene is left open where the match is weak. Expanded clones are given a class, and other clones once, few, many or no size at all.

DNA: TGTGCCAGCTCCTGGGAGGACACCGGGGAGCTGTTTTTT
CDR3: CASSWEDTGELFF
D: NA
size: NA
J: TRBJ2-2
V: TRBV5-4

DNA: TGCGCCAGCAGCTTAAATCAGGGGGCGCGGGGCACTGAAGCTTTCTTT
CDR3: CASSLNQGARGTEAFF
D: TRBD1
size: few
J: TRBJ1-1
V: TRBV5-1

DNA: TGTGCCAGCAGTTTGTACGGAAACTATGGCTACACCTTC
CDR3: CASSLYGNYGYTF
D: NA
size: NA
J: TRBJ1-2
V: TRBV12-3/TRBV12-4

DNA: TGTGCCAGCACTCCGGGGTCGACTAATGAAAAACTGTTTTTT
CDR3: CASTPGSTNEKLFF
D: NA
size: NA
J: TRBJ1-4
V: TRBV28

DNA: TGTGCCAGCAGCGTAGCTCCGACGCCGGACAATGAGCAGTTCTTC
CDR3: CASSVAPTPDNEQFF
D: NA
size: NA
J: TRBJ2-1
V: TRBV9

DNA: TGTGCCAGCAGCCCCACCCACGAGAACATGAACACTGAAGCTTTCTTT
CDR3: CASSPTHENMNTEAFF
D: NA
size: NA
J: TRBJ1-1
V: TRBV4-2

DNA: TGTGCCAGCAGCACCTCACTAGCGGGAGAGTATGAGCAGTTCTTC
CDR3: CASSTSLAGEYEQFF
D: TRBD2
size: few
J: TRBJ2-1
V: TRBV4-2

DNA: TGCGCCAGCAGTACAGCGGGCGAGCAGTACTTC
CDR3: CASSTAGEQYF
D: NA
size: NA
J: TRBJ2-7
V: TRBV5-1

DNA: TGTGCTAGCAGCCCAAGGGAGGGAAACACCGGGGAGCTGTTTTTT
CDR3: CASSPREGNTGELFF
D: TRBD2
size: NA
J: TRBJ2-2
V: TRBV7-7

DNA: TGTGCCACCAGTGAAACCCGGGACAACACAGATACGCAGTATTTT
CDR3: CATSETRDNTDTQYF
D: NA
size: NA
J: TRBJ2-3
V: TRBV24-1

DNA: TGCGCCAGCAGCCCCGAGACAGAGGGCTACGAGCAGTACTTC
CDR3: CASSPETEGYEQYF
D: NA
size: NA
J: TRBJ2-7
V: TRBV5-1

DNA: TGTGCCAGCAGCGGAACCGGTCCAACTTATGGCTACACCTTC
CDR3: CASSGTGPTYGYTF
D: NA
size: NA
J: TRBJ1-2
V: TRBV13

DNA: TGTGCCAGCAGTCCGACCCCTGAGCAAGAGACCCAGTACTTC
CDR3: CASSPTPEQETQYF
D: NA
size: NA
J: TRBJ2-5
V: TRBV7-9

DNA: TGTGCTAGCAGCTTATCGCTCGGCAGCCAAGAGACCCAGTACTTC
CDR3: CASSLSLGSQETQYF
D: NA
size: NA
J: TRBJ2-5
V: TRBV7-7

DNA: TGTGCCAGCAGCTTGGATGTTCTAGCGGGAGGACACGAAGAGACCCAGTACTTC
CDR3: CASSLDVLAGGHEETQYF
D: TRBD2
size: NA
J: TRBJ2-5
V: TRBV5-5

DNA: TGTGCCAGCAGCTTTTCGGGACAATTTAATGAAAAACTGTTTTTT
CDR3: CASSFSGQFNEKLFF
D: NA
size: NA
J: TRBJ1-4
V: TRBV5-6

DNA: TGTGCCAGCAGCCCCACCCGGGACATTGAGAAAAAACTGTTTTTT
CDR3: CASSPTRDIEKKLFF
D: NA
size: NA
J: TRBJ1-4
V: TRBV27

DNA: TGCGCCAGCAGCTTCGGGGGATACGAGCAGTACTTC
CDR3: CASSFGGYEQYF
D: NA
size: NA
J: TRBJ2-7
V: TRBV5-1

DNA: TGTGCCAGCAGCTTGTTCCCAGGGCAGACTGAAGCTTTCTTT
CDR3: CASSLFPGQTEAFF
D: NA
size: NA
J: TRBJ1-1
V: TRBV5-5

DNA: TGTGCCAGCAGCCGATCCCCTAATAGCAATCAGCCCCAGCATTTT
CDR3: CASSRSPNSNQPQHF
D: NA
size: NA
J: TRBJ1-5
V: TRBV6-5

DNA: TGTGCCAGCAACTATCTCCCCAGCAGGGAACTCGGCGAAGCTTTCTTT
CDR3: CASNYLPSRELGEAFF
D: NA
size: once
J: TRBJ1-1
V: TRBV27

DNA: TGTGCCAGTAGTGCCCAGGGGATGGTGCCCCAGCATTTT
CDR3: CASSAQGMVPQHF
D: NA
size: NA
J: TRBJ1-5
V: TRBV19

DNA: TGTGCCAGCAGCTATAGGGCACCCAATCAGCCCCAGCATTTT
CDR3: CASSYRAPNQPQHF
D: NA
size: NA
J: TRBJ1-5
V: TRBV28

DNA: TGTGCCAGTGGGGCGGGTTCACCCCTCCACTTT
CDR3: CASGAGSPLHF
D: NA
size: NA
J: TRBJ1-6
V: TRBV28

DNA: TGTGCCAGCAGTGAACATCCTAAGGGGGGCGAGCAGTACTTC
CDR3: CASSEHPKGGEQYF
D: NA
size: NA
J: TRBJ2-7
V: TRBV28

DNA: TGTGCCAGCAGTTTCACAGATACGCAGTATTTT
CDR3: CASSFTDTQYF
D: NA
size: NA
J: TRBJ2-3
V: TRBV28

DNA: TGTGCCAGCAGTTTTTGGGGGACAGCGGCTTTCTTT
CDR3: CASSFWGTAAFF
D: TRBD1
size: once
J: TRBJ1-1
V: TRBV12-3/TRBV12-4

DNA: TGTGCCAGCACTTTTAGCGGGAGCCCCCACAATGAGCAGTTCTTC
CDR3: CASTFSGSPHNEQFF
D: TRBD2
size: NA
J: TRBJ2-1
V: TRBV27

DNA: TGTGCCAGCAGCCATCTGCGTTTCTCCGAGCAGTACTTC
CDR3: CASSHLRFSEQYF
D: NA
size: NA
J: TRBJ2-7
V: TRBV14

DNA: TGTGCCAGCAGTTCACGGGACAGCTACCAAGAGACCCAGTACTTC
CDR3: CASSSRDSYQETQYF
D: TRBD1
size: NA
J: TRBJ2-5
V: TRBV6-2/TRBV6-3

DNA: TGCGCCAGCAGCTTGGAAGCCAGCTTAAAAGAGACCCAGTACTTC
CDR3: CASSLEASLKETQYF
D: NA
size: NA
J: TRBJ2-5
V: TRBV5-1

DNA: TGTGCCAGCAGCCCGCTGGTCGGCCCCCTCTATGGCTACACCTTC
CDR3: CASSPLVGPLYGYTF
D: NA
size: NA
J: TRBJ1-2
V: TRBV28

DNA: TGTGCCAGCTCACTTTCGGGACAGCCCGACTATGGCTACACCTTC
CDR3: CASSLSGQPDYGYTF
D: TRBD1
size: NA
J: TRBJ1-2
V: TRBV18

DNA: TGTGCCAGCAGTTACGCCCCCAGCCAGCCCCAGCATTTT
CDR3: CASSYAPSQPQHF
D: NA
size: few
J: TRBJ1-5
V: TRBV28

DNA: TGCGCCAGCAGCCCGTATCAAGCTCTCGGTGGGGGCTACACCTTC
CDR3: CASSPYQALGGGYTF
D: NA
size: NA
J: TRBJ1-2
V: TRBV5-1

DNA: TGTGCCAGCAGTTTATACAAGGGACAGGGACGGCAGGGTCAGCCCCAGCATTTT
CDR3: CASSLYKGQGRQGQPQHF
D: TRBD1
size: NA
J: TRBJ1-5
V: TRBV27

DNA: TGTGCCAGCAGCTGGAGGGGGACCCAGTACTTC
CDR3: CASSWRGTQYF
D: NA
size: NA
J: TRBJ2-5
V: TRBV5-6

DNA: TGTGCCAGCAGCTTAAACCAAGAGACCCAGTACTTC
CDR3: CASSLNQETQYF
D: NA
size: NA
J: TRBJ2-5
V: TRBV11-3

DNA: TGTGCCAGCAGCTGGCGACAGTACAATGAGCAGTTCTTC
CDR3: CASSWRQYNEQFF
D: NA
size: NA
J: TRBJ2-1
V: TRBV5-6

DNA: TGTGCCAGCAGTTTGGGGCCCAGCGGTGGTGGGTCCTACAATGAGCAGTTCTTC
CDR3: CASSLGPSGGGSYNEQFF
D: NA
size: NA
J: TRBJ2-1
V: TRBV27